Below, 30 T cell receptor beta chains from the same sample are listed, as sequenced in a study of radiation and T cells in renal cell carcinoma. TCRdb's copy holds only in-frame clones and misses some; the assay was immunoSEQ multiplex PCR. Of about 16,000 clones listed, 50% to 65% are singletons. This sample's treatment: treatment-naive control, cytoreductive nephrectomy. The source was tumor tissue, collected from a patient whose treatment was nephrectomy without radiotherapy. The receptors derive from a man aged 35-49 years with renal cell carcinoma.

This clone was observed once. V usage is TRBV4-1 and J usage is TRBJ2-3; TRBD2 matches 16 bases. The CDR3 spans 16 residues. Germline CDR1 is MGHRA and CDR2 is YSYEKL. Trimming cost V 6 bases and J 3 bases; bases outside gene matches: 3. CDR3 protein: CASRAGLAGGTDTQYF. CDR3 bases: TGCGCCAGCAGAGCGGGACTAGCGGGGGGGACAGATACGCAGTATTTT.

J is TRBJ2-5 and V is TRBV5-1, with 12 bases matching TRBD2. Trimming cost V 4 bases and J 2 bases; bases outside gene matches: 3. Germline assignment: CDR1 SGHRS and CDR2 YFSETQ. CDR3 size: 15 residues. The DNA for the CDR3 is TGCGCCAGCAGCGTACTAGCGGGGGGACAAGAGACCCAGTACTTC. Amino acid sequence: CASSVLAGGQETQYF.

A few counts support this clone. This chain links TRBV6-5 with TRBJ1-1; 10 nucleotides agree with TRBD1. The germline CDR1 and CDR2 sequences are MNHEY and SVGAGI. The CDR3 runs 13 residues. J gave up 11 bases and V 5 bases, and 8 bases lay outside the gene matches. CDR3 loop: CASSPPTGGSAFF. As DNA, the CDR3 is TGTGCCAGCAGTCCGCCGACAGGGGGCTCTGCTTTCTTT.

The sample holds one count of this clone. The V call is TRBV27, the J call TRBJ2-3; D gene unclear. CDR1 is MNHEY and CDR2 is SMNVEV in the germline V gene (reference sequence). The V end lost 8 bases, the J end lost 1 base, and 16 bases lay between the germline ends. There are 15 residues in the CDR3. CDR3 in DNA: TGTGCCAGCGGCGAAGATCCCCGCCGCACAGATACGCAGTATTTT. It specifies CASGEDPRRTDTQYF.

A few counts support this clone. This chain links TRBV5-6 with TRBJ1-5, with 7 bases fitting TRBD1. The CDR3 is 16 amino acids. The V and J ends lost 4 bases and 6 bases, in that order; junction bases with no gene match: 13. Per the germline V gene, CDR1 is SGHDT and CDR2 is YYEEEE. CDR3 in amino acids: CASSRFDREEGQPQHF. CDR3 bases: TGTGCCAGCAGCCGCTTCGACAGGGAGGAGGGTCAGCCCCAGCATTTT.

This clone has only a few counts. This chain connects TRBV4-1 to TRBJ2-2, with a weak D call TRBD2 (5 bases). The CDR3 is 17 residues long. From germline, CDR1 is MGHRA and CDR2 YSYEKL. V was cut by 1 base and J by 1 base, with 13 bases left in between. The CDR3 DNA follows: TGCGCCAGCAGCCAAGCTTATTCGGGGAGGAACACCGGGGAGCTGTTTTTT. Protein sequence: CASSQAYSGRNTGELFF.

The chain is built from TRBV10-2 and TRBJ1-3; 9 bases align to TRBD1. After removal of 4 bases from V and 2 bases from J, the junction contained 3 bases not matched to a gene. The CDR3 loop spans 15 amino acids. Germline V gene sequence: CDR1 WSHSY, CDR2 SAAADI. In nucleotides, the CDR3 is TGCGCCAGCAGTGGGGACAGGGAAGCTGGAAACACCATATATTTT. As protein: CASSGDREAGNTIYF.

The table lists this clone with a few counts. The genes are TRBV13 and TRBJ1-1; 7 nucleotides align to TRBD1. After removal of 4 bases from V and 8 bases from J, the junction contained 7 bases not matched to a gene. CDR1 PRHDT and CDR2 FYEKMQ come from the germline V gene (reference sequence). The CDR3 length is 13 residues. The DNA of the CDR3 is TGTGCCAGCAGCTCAGACAGGGTCCACGAAGCTTTCTTT. It translates to CASSSDRVHEAFF.

The V gene is TRBV19, the J gene TRBJ2-5; tentatively, D is TRBD2 (5 bases). V shed 0 bases and J shed 4 bases, with 12 bases lying between them. This CDR3 is built from 15 residues. Germline CDR1 reads LNHDA; CDR2 reads SQIVND (reference sequence). Here the CDR3 DNA reads TGTGCCAGTAGTATAGAGACTACCCGGCGAGAGACCCAGTACTTC. As protein: CASSIETTRRETQYF.

Judged by abundance, this clone is medium-sized. The chain has TRBV9 and TRBJ1-3; perhaps TRBD1 as D (5 bases). CDR3 length: 16 amino acids. Trimming left V 4 bases short and J 0 bases short, with 14 bases between. Germline-derived CDR1 and CDR2 are SGDLS and YYNGEE. The CDR3 protein is CASSTSGGGSGNTIYF. The DNA of the CDR3 is TGTGCCAGCAGCACCAGCGGGGGTGGCTCTGGAAACACCATATATTTT.

This clone is deemed medium-sized. The J gene is TRBJ1-5, the V gene TRBV6-5; TRBD1 matches at 9 bases. The CDR3 contains 15 residues. The V gene's germline CDR1 is MNHEY and CDR2 SVGAGI. V lost 7 bases, J lost 1 base, and 5 bases stayed unmatched. CDR3 in amino acids: CASTRDRVSNQPQHF. Written as DNA, the CDR3 is TGTGCCAGCACCAGGGACAGGGTAAGCAATCAGCCCCAGCATTTT.

The J gene is TRBJ1-4, the V gene TRBV28, with a tentative D call TRBD1 (6 bases). This CDR3 spans 14 amino acids. Germline values: CDR1 MDHEN, CDR2 SYDVKM. With 2 bases removed from V and 7 bases from J, the gap between germline ends came to 11 bases. CDR3 loop: CASSLMGTIEKLFF. The CDR3 coding sequence is TGTGCCAGCAGTTTAATGGGGACAATTGAAAAACTGTTTTTT.

This clone has a handful of counts. The chain is built from TRBV6-6 and TRBJ1-5; D is perhaps TRBD1 (6 bases). Trimming left V 6 bases short and J 6 bases short, with 12 bases between. Germline values: CDR1 MNHNY, CDR2 SVGAGI (reference sequence). This CDR3 contains 13 residues. The CDR3 coding sequence is TGTGCCAGCAGCCCCCCGACAGGTCAGCCCCAGCATTTT. Translating gives CASSPPTGQPQHF.

The chain joins TRBV29-1 to TRBJ1-1; 10 bases match TRBD1. V lost 4 bases and J lost 1; bases outside the gene matches: 6. Germline V gene sequence: CDR1 SQVTM, CDR2 ANQGSEA. The CDR3 extends over 15 amino acids. The CDR3 spells CSVARTGGANTEAFF. The CDR3 DNA reads TGCAGCGTTGCCCGGACAGGGGGGGCGAACACTGAAGCTTTCTTT.

The rearrangement joins TRBV18 to TRBJ1-1; 7 bases are shared with TRBD1. CDR3 size: 16 residues. After removal of 6 bases from V and 5 bases from J, the junction contained 15 bases not matched to a gene. CDR1 and CDR2 from the germline V gene are KGHSH and LQKENI. The CDR3 nucleotides read TGTGCCAGCTCGCCGGAGGGACAGAAGATTTCGACTGAAGCTTTCTTT. This codes for CASSPEGQKISTEAFF.

In DNA form, the CDR3 reads TGTGCCAGCAGCTTAGTAAGGTCCGGGGGCACTGAAGCTTTCTTT. It yields the protein CASSLVRSGGTEAFF. The chain is built from TRBV11-2 and TRBJ1-1; a possible D gene is TRBD1 (5 bases). From germline, CDR1 is SGHAT and CDR2 FQNNGV. V was pared by 1 base and J by 4 bases, with 13 bases between. The CDR3 is made up of 15 amino acids.

V and J are TRBV10-2 and TRBJ2-7, with D possibly TRBD2 on 7 matching bases. The CDR3 runs to 15 residues. V was trimmed by 6 bases and J by 4 bases, leaving 19 bases between them. CDR1 is WSHSY, CDR2 SAAADI, per germline. The CDR3 DNA reads TGCGCCAGCAGGGAGGGAGGGGGAAAGACATACGAGCAGTACTTC. It codes for CASREGGGKTYEQYF.

This clone was found a few times. The chain is built from TRBV7-3 and TRBJ1-6, with no clear D. Germline loops: CDR1 SGHTA, CDR2 FQGTGA. CDR3 size: 13 residues. V was pared by 1 base and J by 10 bases, with 8 bases between. CDR3 nucleotide sequence: TGTGCCAGCAGCTTAATCCCGGGATCACCCCTCCACTTT. This encodes CASSLIPGSPLHF.

The gene calls are TRBV5-6 and TRBJ2-1; no clear D. From germline, CDR1 is SGHDT and CDR2 YYEEEE. V lost 2 bases, J lost 10 bases, and 7 bases lay in between. CDR3 length: 11 residues. The CDR3 sequence is CASSFLHEQFF. The CDR3 bases are TGTGCCAGCAGCTTTCTCCACGAGCAGTTCTTC.

The genes are TRBV5-4 and TRBJ2-7; 7 nucleotides match TRBD2. Germline V gene lookup returns CDR1 SGHNT and CDR2 YYREEE (reference sequence). This CDR3 is built from 15 residues. J gave up 3 bases and V 4 bases, and 10 bases lay outside the gene matches. CDR3: CASSLAAGQLYEQYF. CDR3 in DNA: TGTGCCAGCAGCCTGGCAGCGGGGCAACTCTACGAGCAGTACTTC.

This chain joins TRBV6-5 and TRBJ2-1; no firm D call. This CDR3 is built from 13 residues. Germline CDR1 and CDR2: MNHEY and SVGAGI. V dropped 1 base and J dropped 9 bases, with 10 bases sitting between them. DNA for the CDR3: TGTGCCAGCAGTTACTTAGGTCTGGGTGAGCAGTTCTTC. It encodes CASSYLGLGEQFF.

This clone is termed medium-sized. This chain uses TRBV10-3 with TRBJ2-7; unclear D gene. Germline loops: CDR1 ENHRY, CDR2 SYGVKD. This CDR3 is 12 amino acids long. Trimming took off 6 bases at V and 0 bases at J, with 6 bases between the two ends. The CDR3 spells CAIRTNSYEQYF. The DNA for the CDR3 is TGTGCCATCAGGACCAACTCCTACGAGCAGTACTTC.

The chain couples TRBV30 to TRBJ1-2; unclear D gene. Trimming left V 4 bases short and J 2 bases short, with 14 bases between. Germline values: CDR1 GTSNPN, CDR2 SVGIG (reference sequence). The CDR3 spans 14 residues. The CDR3 region is CAWNLFWENYGYTF. The CDR3 bases are TGTGCCTGGAACCTGTTTTGGGAGAACTATGGCTACACCTTC.

This clone ranks as large. V is TRBV5-1 and J is TRBJ1-2, with TRBD1 matching 7 bases. There are 13 residues in the CDR3. The J segment lost 10 bases and the V segment lost 0 bases, leaving 6 bases of the junction unmatched. Germline V gene sequence: CDR1 SGHRS, CDR2 YFSETQ. CDR3 region: CASSLGQGIVYTF. The CDR3 nucleotides read TGCGCCAGCAGCTTGGGACAGGGAATTGTCTACACCTTC.

In this sample, this clone turned up a few times. V and J are TRBV13 and TRBJ2-7; the match to TRBD1 covers 8 bases. This CDR3 comprises 18 residues. Germline V gene data show CDR1 as PRHDT and CDR2 as FYEKMQ (reference sequence). The J segment lost 0 bases and the V segment lost 1 base, leaving 11 bases of the junction unmatched. CDR3 DNA sequence: TGTGCCAGCAGCTTAGCGGACAGGGATGAGGGATCCTCCTACGAGCAGTACTTC. The encoded protein is CASSLADRDEGSSYEQYF.

The chain carries TRBV6-5 and TRBJ1-2; TRBD1 matches at 7 bases. CDR1 is MNHEY and CDR2 is SVGAGI in the germline V gene. The CDR3 totals 13 residues. With 4 bases clipped from V and 8 bases from J, the junction kept 7 bases outside the gene matches. The CDR3 DNA sequence: TGTGCCAGCAGTTTAACAGGGGTCCGGGGCTACACCTTC. This gives the protein CASSLTGVRGYTF.

In this sample, this clone turned up a few times. The rearrangement links TRBV5-8 to TRBJ2-5; the D is unclear. The CDR3 consists of 15 residues. Trimming removed 4 bases at V and 5 bases at J, with 18 bases between. CDR1 and CDR2 (germline): SGHTS, YDEGEE. The CDR3 is CASSTTAGLRETQYF. In DNA, the CDR3 is TGTGCCAGCAGCACCACAGCCGGGCTCCGGGAGACCCAGTACTTC.

The chain has TRBV6-5 and TRBJ1-1; D possibly corresponds to TRBD1 (6 bases). Germline CDR1 reads MNHEY; CDR2 reads SVGAGI. V lost 2 bases and J lost 4, with 11 bases in between. The CDR3 runs 14 residues. The CDR3 spells CASSYRVDSTEAFF. CDR3 DNA: TGTGCCAGCAGTTACAGGGTGGACAGCACTGAAGCTTTCTTT.

The chain carries TRBV19 and TRBJ1-6; D is ambiguous. Trimming removed 5 bases from V and 4 bases from J, with 12 bases in between. CDR3 length: 15 amino acids. CDR1 and CDR2 from the germline V gene are LNHDA and SQIVND (reference sequence). CDR3 sequence (DNA): TGTGCCAGTAGTGCCGCCTCCGGTTATAATTCACCCCTCCACTTT. Translating gives CASSAASGYNSPLHF.

J is TRBJ1-2 and V is TRBV7-9, with a weak D call TRBD1 (5 bases). Germline CDR1 is SEHNR and CDR2 is FQNEAQ (reference sequence). Trimming left V 10 bases short and J 4 bases short, with 16 bases between. The CDR3 extends over 13 amino acids. CDR3 nucleotide sequence: TGTGCCACCAACCGCAGGGCGGGCTATGGCTACACCTTC. It specifies CATNRRAGYGYTF.